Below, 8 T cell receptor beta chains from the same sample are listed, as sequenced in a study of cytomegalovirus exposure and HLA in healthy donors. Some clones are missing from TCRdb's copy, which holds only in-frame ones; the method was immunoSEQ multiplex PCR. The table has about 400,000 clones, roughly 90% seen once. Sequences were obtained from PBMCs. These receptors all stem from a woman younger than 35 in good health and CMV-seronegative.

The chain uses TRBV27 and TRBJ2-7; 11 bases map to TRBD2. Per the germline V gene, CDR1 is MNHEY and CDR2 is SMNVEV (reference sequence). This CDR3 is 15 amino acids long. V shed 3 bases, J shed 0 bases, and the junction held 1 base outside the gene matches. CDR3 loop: CASSFTSGSSYEQYF. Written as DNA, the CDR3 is TGTGCCAGCAGTTTCACTAGCGGGAGCTCCTACGAGCAGTACTTC.

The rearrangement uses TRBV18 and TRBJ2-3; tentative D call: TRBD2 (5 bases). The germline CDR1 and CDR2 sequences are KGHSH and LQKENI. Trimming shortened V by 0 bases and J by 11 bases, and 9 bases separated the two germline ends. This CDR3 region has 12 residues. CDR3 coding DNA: TGTGCCAGCTCACCACCGGCGGCGGGGCAGTATTTT. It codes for CASSPPAAGQYF.

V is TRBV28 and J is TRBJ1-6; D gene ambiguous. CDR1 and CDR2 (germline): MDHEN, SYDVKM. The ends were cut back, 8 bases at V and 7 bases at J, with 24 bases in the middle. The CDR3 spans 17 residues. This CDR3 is CASHREREQHGNSPLHF. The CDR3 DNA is TGTGCCAGCCACCGGGAACGAGAACAACACGGGAATTCACCCCTCCACTTT.

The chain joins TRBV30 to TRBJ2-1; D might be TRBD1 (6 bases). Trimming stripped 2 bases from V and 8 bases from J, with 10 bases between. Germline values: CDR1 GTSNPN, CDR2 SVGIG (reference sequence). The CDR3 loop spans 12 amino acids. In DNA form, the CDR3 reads TGTGCCTGGAGTAGGCAGGGGCATGAGCAGTTCTTC. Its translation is CAWSRQGHEQFF.

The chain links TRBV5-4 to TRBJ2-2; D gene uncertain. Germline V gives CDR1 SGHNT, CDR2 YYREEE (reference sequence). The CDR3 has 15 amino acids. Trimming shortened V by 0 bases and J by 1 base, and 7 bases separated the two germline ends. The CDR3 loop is CASSLARQNTGELFF. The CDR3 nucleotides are TGTGCCAGCAGCTTGGCCCGACAGAACACCGGGGAGCTGTTTTTT.

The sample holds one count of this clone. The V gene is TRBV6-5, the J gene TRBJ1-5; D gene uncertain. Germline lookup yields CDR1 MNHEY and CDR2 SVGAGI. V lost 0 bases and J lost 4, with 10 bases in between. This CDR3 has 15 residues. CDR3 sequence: CASSYSRGRNQPQHF. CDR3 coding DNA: TGTGCCAGCAGTTACTCGCGAGGGCGAAATCAGCCCCAGCATTTT.

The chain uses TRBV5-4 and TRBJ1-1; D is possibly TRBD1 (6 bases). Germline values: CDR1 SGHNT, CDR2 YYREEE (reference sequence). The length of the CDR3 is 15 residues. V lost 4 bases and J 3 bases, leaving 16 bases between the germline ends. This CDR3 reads CASSGNLQGYTEAFF. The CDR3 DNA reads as TGTGCCAGCAGCGGAAACCTTCAGGGGTACACTGAAGCTTTCTTT. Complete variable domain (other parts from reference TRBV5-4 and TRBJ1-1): ETGVTQSPTHLIKTRGQQVTLRCSSQSGHNTVSWYQQALGQGPQFIFQYYREEENGRGNFPPRFSGLQFPNYSSELNVNALELDDSALYLCASSGNLQGYTEAFFGQGTRLTVV.

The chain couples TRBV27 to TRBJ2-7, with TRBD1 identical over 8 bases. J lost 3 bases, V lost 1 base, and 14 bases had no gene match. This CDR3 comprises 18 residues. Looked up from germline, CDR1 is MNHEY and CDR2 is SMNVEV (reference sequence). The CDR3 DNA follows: TGTGCCAGCAGTTTATATCCCAGGGGGCCTCGGGAAGTCTACGAGCAGTACTTC. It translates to CASSLYPRGPREVYEQYF.